This T cell receptor beta chain was recorded in a study of blood T cell repertoires in COVID-19. Study overall: The study drew acute and convalescent COVID-19 samples from the United States, Italy and Spain. PBMCs, B-cell-depleted T cells, or T cells provided the cDNA or gDNA that made up the material.

As originally analysed: It was from reference gene primer amplification that nucleated cell counts were estimated. Clones were sequenced by immunoSEQ multiplex PCR, and TCRdb holds only the in-frame ones, with some missing. V and J calls and clone size are copied from that table; D and trimming were computed from the DNA. The sample includes roughly 700,000 clones, just under 90% seen only once; the top ten take about 0.24%. Germline loops: CDR1 SGHTA, CDR2 FQGNSA. With 4 bases clipped from V and 8 bases from J, the junction kept 10 bases outside the gene matches. This CDR3 comprises 15 residues. Sequencing used peripheral blood. This receptor was taken from a young woman with acute or convalescent COVID-19. The chain links TRBV7-2 to TRBJ1-3; 8 nucleotides align to TRBD1. The CDR3 DNA reads as TGTGCCAGCAGCTACGGGACAGGCCGATGGGACACCATATATTTT. This translates into CASSYGTGRWDTIYF.